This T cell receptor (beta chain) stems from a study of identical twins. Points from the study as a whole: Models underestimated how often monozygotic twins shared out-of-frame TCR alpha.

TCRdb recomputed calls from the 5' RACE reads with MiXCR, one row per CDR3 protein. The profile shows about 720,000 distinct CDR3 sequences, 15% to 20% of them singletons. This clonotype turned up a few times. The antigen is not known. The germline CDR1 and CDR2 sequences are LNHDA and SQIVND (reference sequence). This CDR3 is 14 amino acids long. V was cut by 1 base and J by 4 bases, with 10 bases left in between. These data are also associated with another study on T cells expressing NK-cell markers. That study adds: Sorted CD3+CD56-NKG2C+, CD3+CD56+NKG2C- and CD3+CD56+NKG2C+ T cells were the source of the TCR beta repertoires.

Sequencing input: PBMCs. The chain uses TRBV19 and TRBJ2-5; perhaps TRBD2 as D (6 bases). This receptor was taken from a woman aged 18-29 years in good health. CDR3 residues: CASSIAVGGETQYF. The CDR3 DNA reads TGTGCCAGTAGTATAGCAGTGGGGGGAGAGACCCAGTACTTC.